The clone carrying this T cell receptor beta chain was seen only a few times. Antigen specificity is unknown. Distinct nucleotide sequences in the sample also encode this CDR3. The data originate from a study of cytomegalovirus exposure and HLA in healthy donors. Study in general: An early release of data contained approximately 80 million unique TCRs, which came from HLA-typed donors. Just over 80% of roughly 430 genotyped donors fell in the Caucasian-associated ancestry cluster. Study outcomes and limitations: Available immune exposure information was restricted to CMV serostatus only.

With 60 Vbeta and 13 Jbeta primers, the PCR was carried out. Some clones are missing from TCRdb's copy, which holds only in-frame ones; the method was immunoSEQ multiplex PCR. There are some 150,000 clones in the sample; 75% to 85% occur only once, and 5% to 6.5% lies in the top ten. Germline CDR1 reads LNHDA; CDR2 reads SQIVND (reference sequence). V lost 3 bases to trimming and J lost 1 base, with 7 bases between them. The CDR3 runs to 13 residues. The V call is TRBV19, the J call TRBJ2-7, with a possible D match to TRBD2 (6 bases). This clonotype was obtained from a man over 45 in good health and CMV-seropositive. Input material: PBMCs. This chain's CDR3 is CASSIGRSYEQYF. The CDR3 DNA follows: TGTGCCAGTAGTATCGGGAGATCCTACGAGCAGTACTTC.